The source of this TCR beta chain is a study of early T cells in non-severe SARS-CoV-2 infection. The wider study: The input, bulk RNA from unsorted whole blood, was sequenced, and chains were unpaired. Findings and limits, study-wide: Private and CD4 specificities were missed by VDJdb matching, which favored anti-spike CD8 responses.

Separate cDNA molecules each had unique molecular identifiers attached to them. TCRdb passed the 5' RACE reads through MiXCR, listing each CDR3 protein once. The table includes 43,000 or so distinct CDR3 sequences, about 4% detected once. This clonotype was detected a few times. Its antigen remains unidentified. Sequencing input: whole blood. The sequence was obtained from an adult who was a healthcare worker with PCR-confirmed SARS-CoV-2 infection or an uninfected control (not recorded which).

The CDR3, as DNA: TGCGCCAGCAGCCAAGATCGGCGGGACCCCTACAATGAGCAGTTCTTC. Translating it yields CASSQDRRDPYNEQFF. The chain combines TRBV4-1 with TRBJ2-1, with D perhaps TRBD2 (6 bases). V dropped 0 bases and J dropped 2 bases, with 11 bases sitting between them. This CDR3 is built from 16 residues. Germline CDR1 is MGHRA and CDR2 is YSYEKL.